Listed below are T cell receptor beta chains from one sample, sequenced in a study of blood T cell repertoires in COVID-19. Some clones are missing from TCRdb's copy, which holds only in-frame ones; the method was immunoSEQ multiplex PCR. This repertoire shows roughly 130,000 clones, 70% to 90% found once; its top ten account for roughly 3.4%. Sample: PBMCs or T cells enriched from blood (not recorded which). The source is a woman in her forties or fifties with acute COVID-19. CDR3s leave out the opening cysteine and the closing phenylalanine or tryptophan.

length: 13
V: TRBV19
CDR3: ASSFGSSSNQPQH

length: 11
V: TRBV11-2
CDR3: ASSLGSRVGYT

length: 14
V: TRBV29-1
CDR3: SVDVGQGKMAGELF

length: 12
V: TRBV30
CDR3: AWSVRLRDSEQY

length: 13
V: TRBV16
CDR3: ASSRREQGPYGYT

length: 15
V: TRBV14
CDR3: ASSPRGQLSGANVLT

length: 13
V: TRBV9
CDR3: ASSPGDDSSYEQY

length: 13
V: TRBV18
CDR3: ASSQQTGANQPQH

length: 13
V: TRBV12-5
CDR3: ASGLEPTTNNEQF

length: 12
V: TRBV7-8
CDR3: ASSPRTVNYGYT

length: 13
V: TRBV15
CDR3: ATSREASATDTQY

length: 14
V: TRBV3-1/TRBV3-2
CDR3: ASSLSGQAYNSPLH

length: 11
V: TRBV9
CDR3: ASSATGAGEQY

length: 11
V: TRBV7-3
CDR3: ASSQSGGYGYT

length: 12
V: TRBV4-2
CDR3: ASSQERFTGELF

length: 13
V: TRBV7-3
CDR3: ASSQDSNYNSPLH

length: 14
V: TRBV5-1
CDR3: ASRTERNRPPYEQY

length: 13
V: TRBV2
CDR3: ASSEAEFQTGELF

length: 13
V: TRBV25-1
CDR3: ASSDPWDSAKGYT

length: 15
V: TRBV4-3
CDR3: ASSQGDDRAIGNTIY

length: 11
V: TRBV2
CDR3: ASNTGRGQPQH

length: 11
V: TRBV29-1
CDR3: SASGQGPDTQY

length: 13
V: TRBV3-1/TRBV3-2
CDR3: ASSRHEAPSNGYT

length: 13
V: TRBV2
CDR3: ASSARQGTNEKLF

length: 11
V: TRBV29-1
CDR3: SGGRGTNEKLF

length: 12
V: TRBV15
CDR3: ATSRDTTGEGYT

length: 10
V: TRBV6-6
CDR3: AITGGGTEAF

length: 15
V: TRBV28
CDR3: ASSPTLKAGNTGELF

length: 13
V: TRBV28
CDR3: ASSLLSTNSYGYT

length: 14
V: TRBV7-9
CDR3: ASSQGLRQRTSEQY

length: 13
V: TRBV4-1
CDR3: ASSRRETAPYEQY

length: 14
V: TRBV4-3
CDR3: ASSQQTGGVADTQY

length: 9
V: TRBV28
CDR3: ASSSQGKQY

length: 12
V: TRBV27
CDR3: ASSLSQGNQPQH

length: 13
V: TRBV2
CDR3: ASSLQGAAGNTIY

length: 11
V: TRBV7-3
CDR3: ASSVLAEAEQF

length: 13
V: TRBV30
CDR3: AWRGSGGRNSPLH

length: 13
V: TRBV21-1
CDR3: ASSRRGGRGDTQY

length: 13
V: TRBV29-1
CDR3: SVGGQGARYYEQY

length: 19
V: TRBV5-1
CDR3: ASSPAGGLGTSGSYQETQY

length: 15
V: TRBV28
CDR3: ASSLGGGRVAKNIQY

length: 14
V: TRBV5-4
CDR3: ASSTGPREAKNIQY

length: 14
V: TRBV5-1
CDR3: ASSPGASGRQDTQY

length: 12
V: TRBV5-8
CDR3: ASGPGGTGNTIY

length: 14
V: TRBV7-3
CDR3: ASSQRTSGFYNEQF

length: 14
V: TRBV9
CDR3: ASAAPIGSGANVLT

length: 13
V: TRBV4-1
CDR3: ASSQEGQGNNEQF

length: 13
V: TRBV7-8
CDR3: ASSILAGAYDEQY